These T cell receptor beta chains were read from a single sample in a study of T-cell reconstitution after alpha-beta-depleted transplantation in children. MiXCR, applied by TCRdb to the PCR reads, yields one record per CDR3 protein. The sample lists about 900,000 distinct CDR3 sequences, roughly 29% occurring once. Source: PBMCs, mostly from graft donor cells, taken 360 days after TCRalphabeta/CD19-depleted stem cell transplant. The source of these receptors is a boy under two years old who had a stem cell transplant for SCID, so the T cells may come from the graft donor. Each CDR3 is given with its conserved first and last residue. Fields, in order: J gene, clone size, D gene, V gene, CDR3 protein, CDR3 DNA. D genes are given only for firm matches. Size is stated for part of the rows, as once, few or many counts, or as a class when the clone is expanded.

TRBJ1-5 NA NA TRBV2 CASRGALVMGNQPQHF TGTGCCAGCAGGGGGGCTCTGGTGATGGGCAATCAGCCCCAGCATTTT
TRBJ2-3 NA NA TRBV7-2 CASRPRVGDTQYF TGTGCCAGCCGTCCGCGCGTGGGGGATACGCAGTATTTT
TRBJ2-7 NA NA TRBV28 CASSFRGMYYEQYF TGTGCCAGCAGTTTTCGAGGGATGTACTACGAGCAGTACTTC
TRBJ1-1 NA NA TRBV7-9 CASSSAPKANTEAFF TGTGCCAGCAGCTCCGCTCCAAAGGCTAACACTGAAGCTTTCTTT
TRBJ2-7 NA NA TRBV10-3 CAIRQDSPLGEQYF TGTGCCATCAGACAGGACAGTCCTCTGGGCGAGCAGTACTTC
TRBJ2-7 NA TRBD1 TRBV15 CATSRVGTGTSYEQYF TGTGCCACCAGCAGAGTTGGGACAGGGACGTCCTACGAGCAGTACTTC
TRBJ2-1 few TRBD2 TRBV20-1 CSDLAGGYNEQFF TGCAGTGATTTAGCGGGGGGCTACAATGAGCAGTTCTTC
TRBJ2-3 NA NA TRBV15 CATRRLESGTQYF TGTGCCACCAGGCGATTAGAGTCAGGAACGCAGTATTTT
TRBJ2-7 many TRBD1 TRBV12-3/TRBV12-4 CASSLGQGASSYEQYF TGTGCCAGCAGTTTGGGCCAGGGGGCATCCTCCTACGAGCAGTACTTC
TRBJ2-2 NA NA TRBV6-1 CASARSTNTGELFF TGTGCCAGCGCGCGGTCTACGAACACCGGGGAGCTGTTTTTT
TRBJ2-7 few NA TRBV7-2 CASSQHSYEQYF TGTGCCAGCAGCCAACACAGCTACGAGCAGTACTTC
TRBJ2-5 NA TRBD1 TRBV27 CASSLRGTGTGAMETQYF TGTGCCAGCAGTTTAAGGGGAACCGGGACAGGGGCTATGGAGACCCAGTACTTC
TRBJ2-5 few NA TRBV11-2 CASSPTLGAETQYF TGTGCCAGCAGCCCGACCCTGGGGGCGGAGACCCAGTACTTC
TRBJ1-2 once NA TRBV7-8 CASSLVLGVGYTF TGTGCCAGCAGCTTAGTTCTGGGGGTTGGCTACACCTTC
TRBJ2-2 NA NA TRBV5-1 CASRAVGGNTGELFF TGCGCCAGCAGAGCCGTCGGGGGTAACACCGGGGAGCTGTTTTTT
TRBJ2-7 NA TRBD2 TRBV20-1 CSARLAGSYEQYF TGCAGTGCCAGATTAGCGGGGTCCTACGAGCAGTACTTC